The entry below gives a single TCR beta chain sequence along with its context. CDR3 size: 14 residues. Trimming took 9 bases from V and 2 from J, leaving 15 bases between them. The germline V gene has CDR1 LNHNV and CDR2 YYDKDF (reference sequence). One entry per CDR3 protein results from TCRdb running MiXCR on the RT-PCR reads. Among roughly 620,000 distinct CDR3 sequences listed, about 11% were seen once. The data were taken from a study of response to subunit inactivated influenza vaccine. Separately, the same data were catalogued under a study of T cells expressing NK-cell markers. From that study: Generation of TCR beta cDNA was performed by 5'RACE template switching incorporating UMIs. These clonotypes, the leaders elsewhere, also led the CD3+CD56-NKG2C+ fraction in four donors.

The receptor was derived from a man aged 45 to 65 who received an inactivated influenza vaccine. The sequencing here drew on PBMCs from blood, taken on the day of vaccination. The rearrangement links TRBV15 to TRBJ2-3; weak D call: TRBD1 (7 bases). Here the CDR3 reads CATRQGGYTDTQYF. CDR3 in DNA: TGTGCCACGAGACAGGGAGGATACACAGATACGCAGTATTTT.